This TCR beta chain was sequenced in a study of OX40 agonist ivuxolimab in advanced cancers. About the research overall: An agonistic human IgG2 monoclonal antibody against OX40 (CD134) was given. With a range of roughly 23 to 90, age averaged approximately 60 years, and 75% to 90% were male.

This CDR3 has 15 amino acids. Trimming took 0 bases from V and 7 from J, leaving 12 bases between them. In germline, CDR1 is MGHRA, CDR2 YSYEKL. Only in-frame clones appear in the TCRdb table, and some are missing; sequencing was by immunoSEQ multiplex PCR. The profile covers around 72,000 clones, with around 86% appearing a single time and about 0.41% taken by the ten largest. Overall study results and limits: Low clonal expansion, among the lowest seen, marked partial responders at 0.1-3.0 mg/kg.

In regard to this clone: Its antigen is as yet unknown.

Here the sequenced sample was CD4+ or CD8+ T cells sorted from blood, taken in a trial of the OX40 agonist ivuxolimab. The clonotype originates from an adult with an advanced solid tumor such as melanoma, head and neck, liver or kidney cancer. This sequence joins TRBV4-1 and TRBJ1-4; possible D gene TRBD1, 5 bases. CDR3 loop: CASSQDEGRLEKLFF. The CDR3 bases are TGCGCCAGCAGCCAAGATGAGGGACGTCTTGAAAAACTGTTTTTT.